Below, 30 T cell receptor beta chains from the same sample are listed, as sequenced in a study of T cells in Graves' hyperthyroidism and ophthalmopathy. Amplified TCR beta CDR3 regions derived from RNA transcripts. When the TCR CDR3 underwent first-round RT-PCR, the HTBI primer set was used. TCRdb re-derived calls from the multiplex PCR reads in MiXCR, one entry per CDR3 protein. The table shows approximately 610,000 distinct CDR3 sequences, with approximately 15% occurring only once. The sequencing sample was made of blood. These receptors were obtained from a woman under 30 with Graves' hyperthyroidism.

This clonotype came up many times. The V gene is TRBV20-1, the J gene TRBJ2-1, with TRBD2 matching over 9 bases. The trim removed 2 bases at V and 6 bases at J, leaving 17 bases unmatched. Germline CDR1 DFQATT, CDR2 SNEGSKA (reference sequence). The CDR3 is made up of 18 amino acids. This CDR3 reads CSARSPQQPGLAFNEQFF. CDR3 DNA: TGCAGTGCTAGAAGTCCCCAGCAACCGGGACTAGCATTCAATGAGCAGTTCTTC.

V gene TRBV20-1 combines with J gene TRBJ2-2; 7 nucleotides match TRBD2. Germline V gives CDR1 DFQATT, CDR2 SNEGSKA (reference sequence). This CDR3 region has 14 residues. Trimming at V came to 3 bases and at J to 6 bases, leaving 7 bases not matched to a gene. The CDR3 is CSARTSSGSGELFF. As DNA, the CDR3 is TGCAGTGCTAGGACGTCTAGCGGTTCCGGGGAGCTGTTTTTT.

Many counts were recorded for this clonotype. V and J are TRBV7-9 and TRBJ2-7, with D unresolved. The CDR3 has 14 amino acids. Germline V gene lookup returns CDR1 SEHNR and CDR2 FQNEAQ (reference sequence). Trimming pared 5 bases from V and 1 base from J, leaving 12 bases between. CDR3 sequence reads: CASSPVGPSYEQYF. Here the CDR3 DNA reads TGTGCCAGCAGCCCAGTAGGGCCTTCCTACGAGCAGTACTTC.

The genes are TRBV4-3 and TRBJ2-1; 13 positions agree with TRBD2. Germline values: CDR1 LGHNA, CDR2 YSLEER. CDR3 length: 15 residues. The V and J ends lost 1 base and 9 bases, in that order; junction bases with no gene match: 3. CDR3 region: CASSQGTSGRVEQFF. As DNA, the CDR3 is TGCGCCAGCAGCCAAGGGACTAGCGGGAGAGTTGAGCAGTTCTTC.

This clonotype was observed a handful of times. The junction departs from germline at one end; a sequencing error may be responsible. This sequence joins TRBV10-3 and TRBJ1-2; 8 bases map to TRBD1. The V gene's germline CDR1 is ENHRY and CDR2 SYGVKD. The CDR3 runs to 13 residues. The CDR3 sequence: CAIGEDRVHGYTF. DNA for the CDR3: TGTGCCATCGGTGAGGACAGGGTGCATGGCTACACCTTC.

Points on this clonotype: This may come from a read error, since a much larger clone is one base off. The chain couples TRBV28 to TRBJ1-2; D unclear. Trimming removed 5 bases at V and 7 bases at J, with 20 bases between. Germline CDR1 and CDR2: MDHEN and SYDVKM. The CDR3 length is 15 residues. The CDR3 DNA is TGTGCCAGCAGTCCGGCTAGCCCCCGACGCCCTGGCTACACCTTC. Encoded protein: CASSPASPRRPGYTF.

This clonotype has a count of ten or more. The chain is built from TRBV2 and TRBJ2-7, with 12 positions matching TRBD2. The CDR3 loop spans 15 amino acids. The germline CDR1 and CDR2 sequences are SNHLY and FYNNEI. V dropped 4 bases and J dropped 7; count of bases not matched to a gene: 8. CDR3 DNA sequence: TGTGCCAGCAGTGTATCAGGACTAGCGGGAAGGGAGCAGTACTTC. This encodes CASSVSGLAGREQYF.

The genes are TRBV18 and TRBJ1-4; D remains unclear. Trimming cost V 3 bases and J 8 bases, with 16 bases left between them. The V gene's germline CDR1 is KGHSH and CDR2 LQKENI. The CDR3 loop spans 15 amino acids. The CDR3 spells CASSPNGQSGEKLFF. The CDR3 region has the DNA TGTGCCAGCTCACCCAACGGCCAGTCTGGGGAAAAACTGTTTTTT.

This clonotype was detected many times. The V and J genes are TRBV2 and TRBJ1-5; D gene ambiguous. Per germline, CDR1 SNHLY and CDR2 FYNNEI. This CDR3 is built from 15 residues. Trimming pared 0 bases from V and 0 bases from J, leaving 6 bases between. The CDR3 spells CASSEATHSNQPQHF. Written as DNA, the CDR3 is TGTGCCAGCAGTGAAGCGACCCATAGCAATCAGCCCCAGCATTTT.

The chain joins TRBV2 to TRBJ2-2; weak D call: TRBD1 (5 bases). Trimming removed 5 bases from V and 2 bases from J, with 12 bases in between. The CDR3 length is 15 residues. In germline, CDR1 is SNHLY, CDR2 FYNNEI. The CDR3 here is CASSKSGINTGELFF. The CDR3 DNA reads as TGTGCCAGCAGTAAATCAGGGATCAACACCGGGGAGCTGTTTTTT.

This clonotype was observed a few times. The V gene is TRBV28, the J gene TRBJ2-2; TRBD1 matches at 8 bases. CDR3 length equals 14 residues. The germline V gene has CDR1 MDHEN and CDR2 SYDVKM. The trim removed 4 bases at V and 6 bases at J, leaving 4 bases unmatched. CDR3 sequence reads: CASSSPTGAGELFF. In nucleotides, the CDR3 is TGTGCCAGCAGTTCGCCGACAGGGGCCGGGGAGCTGTTTTTT.

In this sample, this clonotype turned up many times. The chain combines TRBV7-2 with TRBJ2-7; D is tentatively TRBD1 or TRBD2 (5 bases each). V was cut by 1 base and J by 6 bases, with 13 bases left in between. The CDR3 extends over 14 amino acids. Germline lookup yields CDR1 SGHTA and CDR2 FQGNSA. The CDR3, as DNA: TGTGCCAGCAGCTTAGGAGGGACGTTGCCCGAGCAGTACTTC. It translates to CASSLGGTLPEQYF. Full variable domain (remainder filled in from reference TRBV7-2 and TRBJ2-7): GAGVSQSPSNKVTEKGKDVELRCDPISGHTALYWYRQSLGQGLEFLIYFQGNSAPDKSGLPSDRFSAERTGGSVSTLTIQRTQQEDSAVYLCASSLGGTLPEQYFGPGTRLTVT.

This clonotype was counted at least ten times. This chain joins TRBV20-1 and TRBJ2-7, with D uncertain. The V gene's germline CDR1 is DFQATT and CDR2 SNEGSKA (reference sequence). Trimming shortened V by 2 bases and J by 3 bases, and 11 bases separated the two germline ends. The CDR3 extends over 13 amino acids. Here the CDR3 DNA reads TGCAGTGCTAGACCGGCGGTGGTCTACGAGCAGTACTTC. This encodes CSARPAVVYEQYF.

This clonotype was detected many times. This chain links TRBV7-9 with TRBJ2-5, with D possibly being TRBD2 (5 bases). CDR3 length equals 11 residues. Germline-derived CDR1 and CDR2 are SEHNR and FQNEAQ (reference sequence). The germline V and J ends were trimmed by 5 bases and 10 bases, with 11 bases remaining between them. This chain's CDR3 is CASSTRGGQYF. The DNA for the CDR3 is TGTGCCAGCAGCACTCGGGGTGGCCAGTACTTC.

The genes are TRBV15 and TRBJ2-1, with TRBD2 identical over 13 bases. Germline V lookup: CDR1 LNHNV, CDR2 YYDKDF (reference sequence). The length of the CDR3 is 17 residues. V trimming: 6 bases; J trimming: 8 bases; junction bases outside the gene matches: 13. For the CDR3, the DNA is TGTGCCACCAGACGAGAAGTAGGACTAGCGGGAGTGTATGAGCAGTTCTTC. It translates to CATRREVGLAGVYEQFF.

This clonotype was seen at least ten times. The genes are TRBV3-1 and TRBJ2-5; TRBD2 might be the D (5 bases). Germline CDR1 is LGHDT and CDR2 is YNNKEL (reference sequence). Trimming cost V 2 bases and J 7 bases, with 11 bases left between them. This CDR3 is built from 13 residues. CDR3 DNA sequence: TGTGCCAGCAGCCAATCCCTAGCAGGGACCCAGTACTTC. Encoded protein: CASSQSLAGTQYF.

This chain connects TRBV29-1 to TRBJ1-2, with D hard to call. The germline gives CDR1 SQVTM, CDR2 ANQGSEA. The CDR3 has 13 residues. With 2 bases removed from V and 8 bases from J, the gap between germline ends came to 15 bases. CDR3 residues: CSVEYKSRGGYTF. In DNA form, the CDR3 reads TGCAGCGTTGAATATAAGTCCAGAGGCGGCTACACCTTC.

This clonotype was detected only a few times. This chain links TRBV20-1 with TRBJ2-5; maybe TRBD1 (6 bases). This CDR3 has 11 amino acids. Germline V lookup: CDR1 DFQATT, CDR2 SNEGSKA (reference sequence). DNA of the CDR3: TGCAGAACGGCCCAGGGGGAGACCCAGTACTTC. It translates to CRTAQGETQYF.

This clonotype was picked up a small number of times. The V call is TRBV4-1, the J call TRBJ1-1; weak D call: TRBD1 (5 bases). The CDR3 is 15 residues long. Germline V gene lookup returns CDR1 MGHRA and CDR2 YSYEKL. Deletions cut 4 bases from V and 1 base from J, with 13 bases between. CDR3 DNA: TGCGCCAGCAGCCGATGGCTCACAGGGAACACTGAAGCTTTCTTT. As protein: CASSRWLTGNTEAFF.

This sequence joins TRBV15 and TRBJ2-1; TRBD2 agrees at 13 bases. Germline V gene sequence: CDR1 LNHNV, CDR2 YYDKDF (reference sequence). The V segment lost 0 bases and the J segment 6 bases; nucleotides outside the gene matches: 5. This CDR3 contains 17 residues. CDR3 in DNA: TGTGCCACCAGCAGAGACCTACTAGCGGGAGGGCTCAATGAGCAGTTCTTC. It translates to CATSRDLLAGGLNEQFF.

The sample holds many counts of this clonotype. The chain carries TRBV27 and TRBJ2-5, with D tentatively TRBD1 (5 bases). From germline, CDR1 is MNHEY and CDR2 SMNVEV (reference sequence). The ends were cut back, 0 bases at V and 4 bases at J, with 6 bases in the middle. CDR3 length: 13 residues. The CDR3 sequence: CASSLSQGETQYF. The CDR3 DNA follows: TGTGCCAGCAGTTTATCGCAGGGAGAGACCCAGTACTTC.

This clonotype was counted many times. CDR3 loop: CASSLRQPLTYEQYF. Written as DNA, the CDR3 is TGTGCCAGCAGTTTGCGACAGCCACTTACCTACGAGCAGTACTTC. The chain employs TRBV28 and TRBJ2-7, with D perhaps matching TRBD1 (5 bases). The V and J ends lost 3 bases and 2 bases respectively, with 14 bases between them. Per germline, CDR1 MDHEN and CDR2 SYDVKM. The CDR3 consists of 15 residues.

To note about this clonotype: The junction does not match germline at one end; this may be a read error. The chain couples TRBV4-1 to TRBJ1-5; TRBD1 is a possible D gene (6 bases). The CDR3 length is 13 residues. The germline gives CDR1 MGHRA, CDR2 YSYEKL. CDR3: CASSTRGDQPLHF. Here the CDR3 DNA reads TGCGCCAGCTCCACGAGGGGGGATCAGCCCCTGCATTTT.

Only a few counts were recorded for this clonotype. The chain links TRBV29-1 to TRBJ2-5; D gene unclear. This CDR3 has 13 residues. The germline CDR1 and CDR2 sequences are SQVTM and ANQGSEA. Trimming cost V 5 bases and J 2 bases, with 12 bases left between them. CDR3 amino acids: CSVFQDLQETQYF. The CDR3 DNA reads TGCAGCGTTTTTCAGGACCTTCAAGAGACCCAGTACTTC.

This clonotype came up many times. DNA for the CDR3: TGCAGTGCTAGTGGGGGACAGGCAGCTTTCTACGAGCAGTACTTC. Protein product: CSASGGQAAFYEQYF. The chain employs TRBV20-1 and TRBJ2-7, with 8 bases fitting TRBD1. Germline CDR1 reads DFQATT; CDR2 reads SNEGSKA (reference sequence). The ends lost 3 bases at V and 3 bases at J; junction bases unmatched: 10. The CDR3 extends over 15 amino acids.

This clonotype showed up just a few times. CDR3 amino acids: CASSPMTGRSYEQYF. The CDR3 DNA sequence: TGTGCCAGCAGCCCCATGACAGGACGTTCCTACGAGCAGTACTTC. V is TRBV11-2 and J is TRBJ2-7, with D tentatively TRBD1 (6 bases). This CDR3 is 15 amino acids long. From germline, CDR1 is SGHAT and CDR2 FQNNGV. Between the trimmed V and J ends, which lost 5 bases and 1 base, there was a span of 15 bases. The whole variable domain, filled in from reference TRBV11-2 and TRBJ2-7, reads EAGVAQSPRYKIIEKRQSVAFWCNPISGHATLYWYQQILGQGPKLLIQFQNNGVVDDSQLPKDRFSAERLKGVDSTLKIQPAKLEDSAVYLCASSPMTGRSYEQYFGPGTRLTVT.

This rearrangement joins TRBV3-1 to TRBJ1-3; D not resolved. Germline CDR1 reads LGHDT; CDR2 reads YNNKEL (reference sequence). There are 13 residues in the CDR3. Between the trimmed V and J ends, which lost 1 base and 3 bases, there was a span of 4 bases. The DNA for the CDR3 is TGTGCCAGCAGCCAAGTCGTTGGAAACACCATATATTTT. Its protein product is CASSQVVGNTIYF.

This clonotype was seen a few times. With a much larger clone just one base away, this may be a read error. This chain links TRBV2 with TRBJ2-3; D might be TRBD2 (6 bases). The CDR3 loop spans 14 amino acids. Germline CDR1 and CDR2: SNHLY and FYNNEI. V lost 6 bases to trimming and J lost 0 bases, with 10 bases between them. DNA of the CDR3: TGTGCCAGCAGGTTCGGGAGTAGCACAGATACGCAGTATTTT. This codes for CASRFGSSTDTQYF.

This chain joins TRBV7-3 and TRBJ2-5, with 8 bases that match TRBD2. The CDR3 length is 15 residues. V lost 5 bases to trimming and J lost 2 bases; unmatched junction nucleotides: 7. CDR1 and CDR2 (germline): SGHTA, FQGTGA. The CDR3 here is CASSRTGGLQETQYF. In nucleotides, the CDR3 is TGTGCCAGCAGCAGAACGGGGGGGCTGCAAGAGACCCAGTACTTC.

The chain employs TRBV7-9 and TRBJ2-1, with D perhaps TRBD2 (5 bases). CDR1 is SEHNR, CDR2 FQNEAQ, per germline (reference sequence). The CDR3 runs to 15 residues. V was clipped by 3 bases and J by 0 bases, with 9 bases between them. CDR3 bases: TGTGCCAGCAGCTTCCCGGGGAGCTCCTACAATGAGCAGTTCTTC. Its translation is CASSFPGSSYNEQFF. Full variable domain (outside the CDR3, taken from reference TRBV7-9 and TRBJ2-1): DTGVSQNPRHKITKRGQNVTFRCDPISEHNRLYWYRQTLGQGPEFLTYFQNEAQLEKSRLLSDRFSAERPKGSFSTLEIQRTEQGDSAMYLCASSFPGSSYNEQFFGPGTRLTVL.